This T cell receptor beta chain was identified during a study of identical twins (dated by TCRdb to about 2016). The study in broad terms: To test whether fetal clonotypes persist, the study used deep sequencing on TCR alpha and beta repertoires from monozygotic twins, unrelated adults of various ages, and cord blood. To rule out contamination, replicate twin experiments were performed at different times with different library preparation protocols.

Including cysteine and phenylalanine, the CDR3 has 14 amino acids. The CDR3 DNA has 42 bases and is translated from base 1. V drops 8 bases and J drops 0 bases, leaving 11 bases in between. CDR1 and CDR2 are read off the germline V gene as MNHNS and SASEGT. The library was obtained by 5' RACE. Instrument on record: Illumina HiSeq 2000. Template switching added a universal primer binding site, and the final cDNA carried a unique molecular identifier that allowed TCR cDNA molecules to be counted accurately. Specific primers in the conserved constant-segment region were used to synthesize first-strand cDNA for the TCR alpha and beta chains. To control for contamination, every cDNA library was double barcoded, receiving both a SMART-Mk sample barcode and Illumina barcodes. TruSeq adapter sequences along with Illumina sample barcodes were introduced in two successive PCR steps. Sequencing of the TCR alpha and beta cDNA libraries was done on the Illumina HiSeq platform using custom primers. The authors' pipeline ran thus. MiGEC processed the raw reads to extract unique molecular identifiers, while MiXCR was used to determine the CDR3 positions. For each individual, recombination models were inferred using an EM algorithm with the repgenHMM and IGoR tools. Shared clonotypes were analyzed with the tcR package in R, and sharing was normalized by the product of cloneset sizes. To study raw recombination without the effects of thymic and clonal selection, out-of-frame nonproductive sequences were analyzed. TCRdb cleaned the public reads at Q25 with fastp, built clones with MiXCR and kept in-frame beta chains. Entries that share a CDR3 protein sequence are merged under the most common genes and DNA. The V and J calls were not made by the authors but by TCRdb's processing. The sample table contains fewer than 250,000 distinct CDR3 sequences; only one count was recorded for about 7% of them. More than 3% of the sample is held by the ten biggest clonotypes.

Study-level results and caveats: Out-of-frame TCR alpha sharing in monozygotic twins was systematically underestimated by recombination models, whereas sharing between unrelated individuals was in agreement with the recombination models. Invariant T cells such as MAIT and iNKT could partly confound zero-insertion analyses, although diverse VJ usage argued against such confounding for most clonotypes. Fewer insertions were carried by abundant cord blood beta clonotypes; a weaker similar trend was observed in young adult naive repertoires, while no such trend was observed in memory repertoires. Because the same donors could not be followed over many years, the conclusions relied on cross-sectional statistical analysis. Compared with coincidental sharing between unrelated individuals, out-of-frame TCR alpha sequences shared between twins showed an excess of sequences with low generation probability. In beta out-of-frame sequences, excess twin sharing was weaker, because having fewer shared sequences lowered the signal-to-noise ratio.

Every donor in the study was a healthy Caucasian. The twin cohort consisted of three pairs of female monozygotic twins, all aged 18 to 29 years. Miltenyi CD45RO+ enrichment and human naive T-cell isolation kits were used to isolate memory (CD45RO+) and naive T cells from PBMC. This clonotype was counted ten times or more. The target of this receptor is not known. No much larger clonotype is one base removed from it; base qualities were not supplied. A further study also used this sample, focusing on yellow fever vaccine responses in identical twins. As that second study puts it: According to the authors, the vaccine-induced T cell response in identical twins seemed to be partly convergent and partly specific to each individual. In identical twins, the study followed T cell clones that responded to the vaccine with precision.

The chain links TRBV6-1 with TRBJ2-1; the D gene identity is not certain. The sample comprised memory (CD45RO+) T cells sorted from blood. The cell subset or site label of this sample denotes: CD45RO+ enriched T cells. This receptor was obtained from a woman between 18 and 29 years old in good health. The CDR3 is CASCFWGSYNEQFF. The nucleotide sequence is TGTGCCAGCTGCTTCTGGGGCTCCTACAATGAGCAGTTCTTC.